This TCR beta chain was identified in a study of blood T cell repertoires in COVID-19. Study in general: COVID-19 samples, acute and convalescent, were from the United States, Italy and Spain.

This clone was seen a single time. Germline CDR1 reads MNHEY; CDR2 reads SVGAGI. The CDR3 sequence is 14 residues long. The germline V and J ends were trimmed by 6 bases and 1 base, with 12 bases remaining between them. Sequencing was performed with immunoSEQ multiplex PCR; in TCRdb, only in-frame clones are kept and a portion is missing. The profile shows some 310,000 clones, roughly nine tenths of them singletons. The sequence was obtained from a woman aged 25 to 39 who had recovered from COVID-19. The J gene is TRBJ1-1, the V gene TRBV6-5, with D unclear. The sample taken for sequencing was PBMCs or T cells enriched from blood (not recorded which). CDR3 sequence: CASSNRYTNTEAFF. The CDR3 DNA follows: TGTGCCAGCAGCAACCGGTATACGAACACTGAAGCTTTCTTT.